A single T cell receptor beta chain is shown here with its context. This record belongs to a study of blood T cell repertoires in COVID-19. Data came from immunoSEQ multiplex PCR; TCRdb stores just in-frame clones and leaves some out. This sample has just over 60,000 clones, with approximately 80% found just once. This CDR3 spans 15 amino acids. This chain links TRBV21-1 with TRBJ2-5; TRBD1 is the table's D call and was not checked against the DNA. TRBV21-1 is a documented pseudogene. This receptor was obtained from a man aged 25-40 years with COVID-19, enrolled during active disease. Sequenced: peripheral blood. The DNA for the CDR3 is TGTGCCAGCAGCAAAGAGGACAGGGCCCAAGAGACCCAGTACTTC. Translating it yields CASSKEDRAQETQYF.